This is a list of T cell receptor beta chains from one sample in a study of neurological immune-mediated disorders. TCRdb redid the calling of the 5' RACE reads with MiXCR, one entry per CDR3 protein. The profile shows around 25,000 distinct CDR3 sequences, around 2.5% of them singletons. The sequencing input was PBMCs. These receptors came from a woman between 45 and 65 years old with multiple sclerosis. Both conserved end residues are trimmed from each CDR3. The D gene is left open where the match is weak. Size is omitted from some rows. Given values are once, few, many or a class for expanded clones.

TRBJ2-1 | many | TRBD2 | TRBV9 | ASSALAGGHYNEQF
TRBJ1-4 | many | TRBD1 | TRBV5-1 | ASSTDRGTNEKLF
TRBJ1-4 | many | TRBD1 | TRBV5-6 | ASSFTGEQEKLF
TRBJ2-5 | many | TRBD2 | TRBV29-1 | SVEGQGTLAGTKETQY
TRBJ1-4 | many | TRBD1 | TRBV18 | ASSPFGDRGRTNEKLF
TRBJ1-5 | few | - | TRBV6-6 | ASMGWRNQPQH
TRBJ1-2 | many | - | TRBV29-1 | SVADIYGYT
TRBJ2-5 | many | TRBD2 | TRBV20-1 | SASVAGTQETQY
TRBJ1-1 | many | - | TRBV3-1 | ASRGGPGDTEAF
TRBJ2-7 | medium-sized | - | TRBV12-3/TRBV12-4 | ASSFGTGGYEQY
TRBJ2-3 | many | - | TRBV5-1 | ASSLAAVGTDTQY
TRBJ2-3 | many | - | TRBV20-1 | SARVPRGAPDTQY
TRBJ1-2 | many | - | TRBV20-1 | SASLSDYGYT
TRBJ1-1 | many | - | TRBV4-1 | ASSPPSGEAF
TRBJ1-1 | many | TRBD1 | TRBV7-9 | ASSPGGRGAF
TRBJ2-1 | many | - | TRBV5-5 | ASSFQGEAYNEQF
TRBJ2-1 | few | - | TRBV11-3 | ASSPLLGEYGQF
TRBJ1-1 | many | - | TRBV12-3/TRBV12-4 | ASSAEDKLNTEAF
TRBJ2-2 | many | - | TRBV2 | ASLSPGELF
TRBJ2-5 | many | - | TRBV5-1 | ASSTSKETETQY
TRBJ2-5 | many | - | TRBV15 | ATSREAAQETQY
TRBJ2-7 | few | - | TRBV18 | ASSPAQNEQY
TRBJ2-4 | many | - | TRBV20-1 | SARDWSGSKNIQY
TRBJ2-4 | many | - | TRBV4-1 | ASSQDGVYGIQY
TRBJ1-6 | many | - | TRBV20-1 | SASWGLDNSPLH
TRBJ2-7 | many | - | TRBV4-3 | ASSPVVSGSYEQY
TRBJ2-5 | many | TRBD2 | TRBV7-9 | ASSREEETQY
TRBJ1-3 | medium-sized | - | TRBV10-3 | AISDGAISGNTIY
TRBJ1-2 | many | TRBD1 | TRBV10-3 | AISELAGGGYT
TRBJ2-7 | few | TRBD2 | TRBV20-1 | SASQLAVAYEQY
TRBJ1-2 | - | TRBD1 | TRBV4-3 | ASSQVVGGDYGYT
TRBJ2-1 | many | - | TRBV3-1 | ASTGLLDEQF
TRBJ2-7 | many | - | TRBV14 | ASSQGAARAYEQY
TRBJ2-3 | many | - | TRBV27 | ASSLSNGLHLRDTQY
TRBJ2-7 | many | TRBD1 | TRBV5-6 | ASSLGPGQAYEQY
TRBJ1-3 | few | - | TRBV27 | ASSRGGGNTIY
TRBJ1-1 | - | - | TRBV7-6 | ASSFGGQNTEAF
TRBJ2-5 | many | TRBD1 | TRBV9 | ASSVGTGRETQY
TRBJ1-1 | many | - | TRBV6-2/TRBV6-3 | ASSLRTGRTEAF
TRBJ1-1 | many | - | TRBV12-3/TRBV12-4 | ASSFPRGEAF
TRBJ1-2 | many | - | TRBV5-1 | ASSPSGLGNT
TRBJ2-7 | many | - | TRBV21-1 | ASSKLARIYEQY
TRBJ1-6 | many | TRBD1 | TRBV12-3/TRBV12-4 | ASRPMTGGNSPLH
TRBJ2-5 | many | - | TRBV20-1 | SATHPLGRKTQY
TRBJ2-5 | many | TRBD2 | TRBV20-1 | SAREFLAGDGETQY
TRBJ2-3 | many | - | TRBV20-1 | SARGLGTDTQY
TRBJ1-2 | medium-sized | TRBD1 | TRBV20-1 | SARVGTGVGYT
TRBJ2-1 | many | TRBD1 | TRBV10-3 | AISGFLRDRGYNEQF
TRBJ2-7 | many | TRBD2 | TRBV7-2 | ASSKPTSGMDEQY
TRBJ1-5 | many | - | TRBV4-2 | ASSQGGLDQPQH
TRBJ2-7 | many | TRBD2 | TRBV5-5 | ASSLAPSGGFYEQY
TRBJ1-1 | medium-sized | TRBD1 | TRBV10-2 | ASTQGALNPTEAF
TRBJ2-7 | many | - | TRBV12-3/TRBV12-4 | ASSLFGGVAYEQY
TRBJ1-4 | few | - | TRBV7-6 | ASSIVDSRNEKLF
TRBJ2-7 | many | - | TRBV4-1 | ASSQDSGGLVEQY
TRBJ1-1 | many | TRBD1 | TRBV5-1 | ASRLTGGTEAF
TRBJ2-1 | many | - | TRBV5-1 | ASSPGKVQF